This T cell receptor beta chain is from a study of cytomegalovirus exposure and HLA in healthy donors. TCRdb's copy holds only in-frame clones and misses some; the assay was immunoSEQ multiplex PCR. Of tens of thousands of clones in the sample, about 92% were seen once. Germline V gene lookup returns CDR1 GTSNPN and CDR2 SVGIG (reference sequence). The CDR3 covers 14 residues. The V and J ends lost 2 bases and 5 bases, in that order; junction bases with no gene match: 8. The table lists this clone with a count of one. Its antigen is currently unknown. The study, taken as a whole, reports: It was 164 TCR beta chains that were listed as cytomegalovirus-associated. In vitro work confirmed that a few CMV-associated chains recognize CMV antigens. Reported performance of the classifier showed diagnosis of cytomegalovirus status with high specificity and sensitivity.

Sequenced input: PBMCs. The genes are TRBV30 and TRBJ2-7, with 8 bases fitting TRBD1. The sequence came from a young man in good health and CMV-seronegative. In DNA form, the CDR3 reads TGTGCCTGGAGTAGGGGCGCAGGGGGCGACGAGCAGTACTTC. This codes for CAWSRGAGGDEQYF.